This T cell receptor beta chain was identified during a study of CD8 T cells in Susac syndrome. Study outcomes and limitations: The total CD8+ repertoires yielded around 15 Susac-specific public clones and the CD8+ TEMRA repertoires yielded roughly five. Peak Susac CD8+ clonal expansion occurred in TEMRA cells and active patients.

Comments on this clonotype: Its antigen is not identified.

It was negative isolation that provided the CD8+ and CD4+ T cells, whereas TEMRA cells were enriched by FACS. Reverse transcription of about 0.5 to 1 ug RNA was carried out with random hexamers. TCR beta CDR3 was amplified by immunoSEQ multiplex PCR. This amplification extended across 54 Vbeta and 13 Jbeta segments. TCRdb reanalysed the immunoSEQ multiplex PCR reads using MiXCR and keeps one entry per CDR3 protein. This sample yields 75,000 to 80,000 distinct CDR3 sequences, of which roughly 95% are seen a single time; 0.52% belongs to the top ten. Per germline, CDR1 DFQATT and CDR2 SNEGSKA (reference sequence). V lost 6 bases and J lost 1; bases outside the gene matches: 6. This CDR3 has 13 amino acids.

This chain links TRBV20-1 with TRBJ2-7, with 7 bases lining up with TRBD2. This clonotype was obtained from a human donor with Susac syndrome. The sequencing sample was made of CD8+ T cells from PBMCs. Here the CDR3 reads CSAYSGGSYEQYF. Written as DNA, the CDR3 is TGCAGTGCCTACTCGGGGGGATCCTACGAGCAGTACTTC.